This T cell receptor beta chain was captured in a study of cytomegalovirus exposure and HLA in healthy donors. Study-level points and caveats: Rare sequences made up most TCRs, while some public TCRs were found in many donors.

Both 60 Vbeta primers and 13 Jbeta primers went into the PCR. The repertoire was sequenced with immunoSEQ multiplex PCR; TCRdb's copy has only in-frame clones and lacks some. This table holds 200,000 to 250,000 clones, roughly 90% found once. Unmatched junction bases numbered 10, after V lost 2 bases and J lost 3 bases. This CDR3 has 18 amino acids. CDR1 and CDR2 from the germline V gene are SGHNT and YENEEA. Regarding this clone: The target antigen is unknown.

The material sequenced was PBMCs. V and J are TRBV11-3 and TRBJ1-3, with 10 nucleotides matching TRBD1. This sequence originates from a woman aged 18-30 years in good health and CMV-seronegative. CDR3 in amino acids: CASSLRSRWDRGGNTIYF. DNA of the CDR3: TGTGCCAGCAGCTTAAGATCCCGCTGGGACAGGGGTGGAAACACCATATATTTT.